This is a list of T cell receptor beta chains from one sample in a study of cytomegalovirus exposure and HLA in healthy donors. Only in-frame clones appear in the TCRdb table, and some are missing; sequencing was by immunoSEQ multiplex PCR. The repertoire consists of 95,000 to 150,000 clones, with over 60% occurring once and the leading ten covering about 8.1%. Sequenced: PBMCs. The source of these receptors is a woman aged 40 to 50 in good health and CMV-seropositive. Each CDR3 is given with its conserved first and last residue. A D gene is named only where the DNA matches it firmly. For some rows the clone size is stated as once, few or many, or as a class when expanded; others skip it.

j_call,d_call,clone_size,v_call,cdr3_aa,cdr3_nt
TRBJ1-4,TRBD1,NA,TRBV5-1,CASSPGQAQGSEKLFF,TGCGCCAGCAGCCCGGGACAGGCCCAGGGTAGTGAAAAACTGTTTTTT
TRBJ1-1,NA,NA,TRBV2,CASSEYAGNTEAFF,TGTGCCAGCAGTGAATATGCAGGAAACACTGAAGCTTTCTTT
TRBJ2-7,TRBD2,NA,TRBV6-5,CASSLSGRDYEQYF,TGTGCCAGCAGCCTGAGCGGGAGGGACTACGAGCAGTACTTC
TRBJ2-7,NA,NA,TRBV5-1,CASSLDGISHRGEQYF,TGCGCCAGCAGCTTGGACGGAATATCCCATCGGGGAGAGCAGTACTTC
TRBJ1-5,TRBD1,NA,TRBV7-9,CASSRGQGSQPQHF,TGTGCCAGCAGCCGGGGACAGGGAAGTCAGCCCCAGCATTTT
TRBJ2-7,TRBD1,NA,TRBV19,CASSISRQGYEQYF,TGTGCCAGTAGTATAAGTAGACAGGGCTACGAGCAGTACTTC
TRBJ2-7,TRBD2,NA,TRBV30,CAWKPSGRAHEQYF,TGTGCCTGGAAACCAAGCGGGAGGGCCCACGAGCAGTACTTC
TRBJ2-7,TRBD2,few,TRBV7-2,CASSLGPGGLYEQYF,TGTGCCAGCAGCTTAGGTCCGGGGGGACTATACGAGCAGTACTTC
TRBJ2-1,TRBD1,NA,TRBV28,CASSFGTGPYNEQFF,TGTGCCAGCAGTTTTGGGACAGGACCCTACAATGAGCAGTTCTTC
TRBJ1-5,NA,NA,TRBV19,CASSIQENQPQHF,TGTGCCAGTAGTATACAGGAAAATCAGCCCCAGCATTTT
TRBJ2-5,TRBD2,NA,TRBV18,CASSPLGSGLVETQYF,TGTGCCAGCTCACCATTAGGCTCGGGACTAGTGGAGACCCAGTACTTC
TRBJ1-4,TRBD1,NA,TRBV29-1,CSARGDSLATNEKLFF,TGCAGCGCCAGGGGGGACAGCCTAGCAACTAATGAAAAACTGTTTTTT
TRBJ2-7,NA,NA,TRBV6-1,CASSALDSSYEQYF,TGTGCCAGCAGTGCCCTGGACAGCTCCTACGAGCAGTACTTC
TRBJ1-2,TRBD1,NA,TRBV6-1,CASSEQGQGYGYTF,TGTGCCAGCAGTGAACAAGGACAGGGCTATGGCTACACCTTC
TRBJ2-5,TRBD2,NA,TRBV11-2,CASRDSGGARETQYF,TGTGCCAGCCGTGATAGCGGGGGGGCCCGGGAGACCCAGTACTTC
TRBJ1-3,NA,few,TRBV19,CASSIGGNTIYF,TGTGCCAGTAGTATAGGAGGGAACACCATATATTTT
TRBJ2-1,TRBD1,NA,TRBV19,CASSQDRVTYNEQFF,TGTGCCAGTAGTCAGGACAGGGTGACCTACAATGAGCAGTTCTTC
TRBJ2-1,NA,NA,TRBV4-1,CASSLTGSNEQFF,TGCGCCAGCAGCCTTACGGGGAGCAATGAGCAGTTCTTC
TRBJ1-4,NA,NA,TRBV21-1,CASSKGFWTGGAGEKLFF,TGTGCCAGCAGCAAAGGTTTCTGGACAGGGGGTGCGGGTGAAAAACTGTTTTTT
TRBJ2-2,TRBD2,once,TRBV9,CASSVYGLGSTGELFF,TGTGCCAGCAGCGTCTACGGACTAGGTAGCACCGGGGAGCTGTTTTTT
TRBJ1-5,NA,NA,TRBV6-1,CASSRGGDQPQHF,TGTGCCAGCAGTCGTGGAGGGGATCAGCCCCAGCATTTT
TRBJ1-1,TRBD1,NA,TRBV7-2,CASSREGTGAGNTEAFF,TGTGCCAGCAGCAGAGAGGGGACAGGGGCCGGGAACACTGAAGCTTTCTTT
TRBJ2-1,NA,NA,TRBV2,CASTEGQFQGNEQFF,TGTGCCAGCACCGAAGGGCAGTTTCAGGGCAATGAGCAGTTCTTC
TRBJ1-4,TRBD1,NA,TRBV10-3,CAIRKQGAEEKLFF,TGTGCCATCAGGAAACAGGGGGCAGAGGAAAAACTGTTTTTT
TRBJ1-1,NA,once,TRBV7-6,CASSSPGGGLTEAFF,TGTGCCAGCAGCTCCCCCGGAGGTGGGTTAACTGAAGCTTTCTTT
TRBJ1-2,NA,NA,TRBV27,CASSPGWFNYGYTF,TGTGCCAGCAGTCCAGGGTGGTTTAACTATGGCTACACCTTC
TRBJ2-7,TRBD2,NA,TRBV9,CASSVGSSGINYEQYF,TGTGCCAGCAGCGTAGGGTCTAGCGGGATAAACTACGAGCAGTACTTC
TRBJ2-1,NA,NA,TRBV6-6,CASSSPGLSNEQFF,TGTGCCAGCAGTTCCCCGGGACTTTCCAATGAGCAGTTCTTC